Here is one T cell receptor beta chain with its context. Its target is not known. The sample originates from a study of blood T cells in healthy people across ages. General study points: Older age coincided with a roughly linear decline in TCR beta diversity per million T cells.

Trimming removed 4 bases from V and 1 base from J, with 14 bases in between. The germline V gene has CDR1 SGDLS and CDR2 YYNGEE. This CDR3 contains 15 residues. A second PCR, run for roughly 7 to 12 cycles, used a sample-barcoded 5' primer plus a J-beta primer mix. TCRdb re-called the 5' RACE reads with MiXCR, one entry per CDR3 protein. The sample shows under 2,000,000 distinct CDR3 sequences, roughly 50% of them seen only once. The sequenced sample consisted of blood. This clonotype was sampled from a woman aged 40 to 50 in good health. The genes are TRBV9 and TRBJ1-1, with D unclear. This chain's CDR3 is CASSPRRRGNTEAFF. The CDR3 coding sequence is TGTGCCAGCAGCCCGCGCAGACGGGGGAACACTGAAGCTTTCTTT. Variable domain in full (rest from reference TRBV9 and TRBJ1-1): DSGVTQTPKHLITATGQRVTLRCSPRSGDLSVYWYQQSLDQGLQFLIQYYNGEERAKGNILERFSAQQFPDLHSELNLSSLELGDSALYFCASSPRRRGNTEAFFGQGTRLTVV.